This TCR beta chain derives from a study of Ad26.COV2.S vaccination and SARS-CoV-2 variants. Study-level results: The TCR breadth and depth analyses may have produced an underestimate of total T cell responses. It was reported that spike-specific CD8+ and CD4+ T cell responses were substantially broad after vaccination. Ad26.COV2.S recipients had broader spike-specific TCRs (P = 0.0014). Comparability of non-spike TCR breadth was observed across vaccine and placebo recipients.

TCRdb keeps only in-frame clones here, not all; method: immunoSEQ multiplex PCR. This repertoire shows roughly 100,000 clones, less than 85% found once; its top ten account for roughly a sixth. This clone was seen a handful of times. The antigen is undetermined. CDR3 length equals 11 residues. CDR1 and CDR2 (germline): DFQATT, SNEGSKA (reference sequence). Trimming took off 6 bases at V and 5 bases at J, with 10 bases between the two ends. The specimen comprised peripheral blood, sampled after recovery from COVID-19. V and J are TRBV20-1 and TRBJ1-1; D unresolved. This TCR was sampled from a human donor who had recovered from COVID-19. For the CDR3, the DNA is TGCAGTGCCTTGCAAGGGACTGAAGCTTTCTTT. Its protein product is CSALQGTEAFF.